This record covers a single TCR beta chain. Its antigen is unidentified. This entry is derived from a study of shared clonotypes between healthy human individuals. As originally analysed: Filtering differed for immunoSEQ, which gave only junction sequences without quality scores. Measured with immunoSEQ multiplex PCR; TCRdb has only the in-frame clones, and not every one. V, J and clone size derive from that table, while D and trimming were established from the DNA sequence. Among more than 2 million clones listed, 95% were seen once. Whole-study findings and limits: The represented genetic and exposure-history diversity was limited by the small number of donors. How much donors shared clonotypes was expected to be affected by sequencing depth.

The sequencing input was naive CD4+ T cells sorted from blood. As to subset: CD45RA+ positively selected. The clonotype was recovered from a man between 18 and 29 years old in good health.

The CDR3 nucleotides read TGTGCCAGTACAAATGGTCCGGGAGCGTTTTTT. Translated: CASTNGPGAFF. This chain uses TRBV19 with TRBJ1-4, with D uncertain. Deletions cut 7 bases from V and 16 bases from J, with 16 bases between. The CDR3 sequence is 11 residues long. Germline-derived CDR1 and CDR2 are LNHDA and SQIVND (reference sequence).